Listed here are 15 T cell receptor beta chains from one sample, sequenced in a study of T cells in Graves' hyperthyroidism and ophthalmopathy. TCR beta CDR3 regions were amplified from RNA. RT-PCR in the first round (using the HTBI primer set) targeted the TCR CDR3. TCRdb re-analysed the multiplex PCR reads in MiXCR, keeping a single row per CDR3 protein. The table records 550,000 to 850,000 distinct CDR3 sequences, around 20% of them present only once. The sequenced sample was blood. The receptors come from a woman in her 50s with Graves' hyperthyroidism that later progressed to Graves' ophthalmopathy.

This chain connects TRBV3-1 to TRBJ1-5; D is undetermined. The V end was cut by 0 bases, the J end by 11 bases, with 14 bases between. Germline CDR1 reads LGHDT; CDR2 reads YNNKEL (reference sequence). CDR3 length: 14 amino acids. The CDR3 region is CASSQDPQTQSQHF. CDR3 DNA sequence: TGTGCCAGCAGCCAAGATCCCCAGACCCAGTCCCAGCATTTT.

The chain carries TRBV25-1 and TRBJ1-5, with unresolved D. The CDR3 consists of 13 residues. The V end was cut by 1 base, the J end by 10 bases, with 11 bases between. Germline CDR1 and CDR2: MGHDK and SYGVNS. In DNA form, the CDR3 reads TGTGCCAGCAGTGAATGGTCTGGGATACCCCAGCATTTT. Protein: CASSEWSGIPQHF.

In its sample, this clonotype was seen a few times. This rearrangement joins TRBV7-2 to TRBJ1-4; D remains unclear. Trimming pared 0 bases from V and 8 bases from J, leaving 13 bases between. The CDR3 contains 15 residues. Looked up from germline, CDR1 is SGHTA and CDR2 is FQGNSA. The CDR3 nucleotides are TGTGCCAGCAGCTTAGCTGGGTTAGCGGAGGAAAAACTGTTTTTT. Its protein product is CASSLAGLAEEKLFF. The full variable domain, rest sourced from reference TRBV7-2 and TRBJ1-4, is GAGVSQSPSNKVTEKGKDVELRCDPISGHTALYWYRQSLGQGLEFLIYFQGNSAPDKSGLPSDRFSAERTGGSVSTLTIQRTQQEDSAVYLCASSLAGLAEEKLFFGSGTQLSVL.

This clonotype was counted between two and nine times. CDR3 in amino acids: CASSLIRQGNTIYF. The CDR3 DNA is TGTGCCAGCAGCTTGATCCGACAGGGCAACACCATATATTTT. The chain employs TRBV3-1 and TRBJ1-3; 7 bases are a match to TRBD1. The CDR3 runs to 14 residues. Germline assignment: CDR1 LGHDT and CDR2 YNNKEL (reference sequence). V shed 5 bases and J 7 bases; nucleotides not matched to a gene: 8. Full variable domain (outside the CDR3, taken from reference TRBV3-1 and TRBJ1-3): DTAVSQTPKYLVTQMGNDKSIKCEQNLGHDTMYWYKQDSKKFLKIMFSYNNKELIINETVPNRFSPKSPDKAHLNLHINSLELGDSAVYFCASSLIRQGNTIYFGEGSWLTVV.

This clonotype has more than one count but fewer than ten. The genes are TRBV7-2 and TRBJ2-3; TRBD2 matches at 12 bases. This CDR3 has 15 amino acids. Unmatched junction bases numbered 8, after V lost 8 bases and J lost 5 bases. Germline lookup yields CDR1 SGHTA and CDR2 FQGNSA. The CDR3 DNA follows: TGTGCCAGCGGGGCTAGCGGGGGGGCTTTAGATACGCAGTATTTT. Translated: CASGASGGALDTQYF.

The table lists this clonotype with many counts. This sequence joins TRBV6-1 and TRBJ1-1; TRBD1 is a possible D gene (5 bases). The CDR3 extends over 15 amino acids. The germline CDR1 and CDR2 sequences are MNHNS and SASEGT. The ends were cut back, 8 bases at V and 3 bases at J, with 19 bases in the middle. This CDR3 is CASQKNGGVDTEAFF. DNA of the CDR3: TGTGCCAGCCAGAAAAACGGAGGGGTGGACACTGAAGCTTTCTTT.

The chain is built from TRBV19 and TRBJ1-2; 7 nucleotides agree with TRBD1. V was pared by 3 bases and J by 2 bases, with 3 bases of the junction left unmatched. The CDR3 sequence is 14 residues long. Germline V gives CDR1 LNHDA, CDR2 SQIVND (reference sequence). The CDR3 DNA is TGTGCCAGTAGTATCTTGGGACAGAACTATGGCTACACCTTC. Protein product: CASSILGQNYGYTF.

This clonotype appeared many times. The rearrangement uses TRBV12-3 or TRBV12-4 and TRBJ2-7; D gene unclear. V was cut by 8 bases and J by 0 bases, with 14 bases left in between. This CDR3 is 14 amino acids long. The CDR3 bases are TGTGCCAGCGGCTTTGCCCCGAACTCCTACGAGCAGTACTTC. As protein: CASGFAPNSYEQYF.

This clonotype was detected ten times or more. The chain couples TRBV3-1 to TRBJ2-3; no clear D. V shed 0 bases and J shed 0 bases, with 10 bases lying between them. The CDR3 contains 16 residues. The germline gives CDR1 LGHDT, CDR2 YNNKEL (reference sequence). CDR3 protein: CASSQDNGRSTDTQYF. In DNA, the CDR3 is TGTGCCAGCAGCCAAGATAATGGAAGGAGCACAGATACGCAGTATTTT.

This clonotype was seen many times. This CDR3 is CASIGQGNTGELFF. The CDR3 DNA reads as TGCGCCAGCATCGGACAGGGAAACACCGGGGAGCTGTTTTTT. V is TRBV5-1 and J is TRBJ2-2; 8 nucleotides agree with TRBD1. The V and J ends lost 6 bases and 2 bases, in that order; junction bases with no gene match: 3. The CDR3 is made up of 14 amino acids. Per the germline V gene, CDR1 is SGHRS and CDR2 is YFSETQ.

In its sample, this clonotype was seen many times. CDR3 coding DNA: TGTGCCAGCAGTTTTCCGGGGGTTCGTGGTGAAAAACTGTTTTTT. Encoded protein: CASSFPGVRGEKLFF. The chain carries TRBV12-3 or TRBV12-4 and TRBJ1-4; the D gene is possibly TRBD1 (5 bases). Trimming removed 3 bases at V and 7 bases at J, with 15 bases between. The CDR3 has 15 residues.

A word on this clonotype: Germline and junction disagree at one end, which may indicate a read error. The V and J genes are TRBV7-2 and TRBJ2-2; 8 bases fit TRBD1. Germline CDR1 SGHTA, CDR2 FQGNSA. The CDR3 length is 14 residues. CDR3 residues: CAGSLDRVSGELFF. CDR3 DNA: TGTGCCGGCAGCTTGGACAGGGTTTCAGGGGAGCTGTTTTTT.

The V gene is TRBV7-9, the J gene TRBJ1-2, with TRBD1 matching 10 bases. V lost 5 bases and J lost 0; bases outside the gene matches: 3. The CDR3 is made up of 15 amino acids. Germline V gene lookup returns CDR1 SEHNR and CDR2 FQNEAQ (reference sequence). This chain's CDR3 is CASSGQGETNYGYTF. The CDR3 DNA sequence: TGTGCCAGCAGCGGACAGGGGGAGACTAACTATGGCTACACCTTC. The full variable domain, completed using reference TRBV7-9 and TRBJ1-2, is DTGVSQNPRHKITKRGQNVTFRCDPISEHNRLYWYRQTLGQGPEFLTYFQNEAQLEKSRLLSDRFSAERPKGSFSTLEIQRTEQGDSAMYLCASSGQGETNYGYTFGSGTRLTVV.

With respect to this clonotype: Since a much larger clone is just one base distant, this may be a read error. The CDR3 protein is CASSQAVGSHNEQFF. The CDR3 DNA is TGTGCCAGCAGCCAAGCCGTGGGATCCCACAATGAGCAGTTCTTC. The chain employs TRBV3-1 and TRBJ2-1; no definite D call. V was shortened by 1 base and J by 5 bases, with 12 bases between the two germline ends. The CDR3 runs to 15 residues. CDR1 is LGHDT, CDR2 YNNKEL, per germline (reference sequence).

This clonotype came up many times. This chain links TRBV2 with TRBJ1-2, with 8 bases lining up with TRBD1. Losses at the gene ends were 6 bases for V and 3 bases for J; bases not matched to a gene: 9. This CDR3 is 15 amino acids long. Germline CDR1 reads SNHLY; CDR2 reads FYNNEI. The CDR3: CASRRQGALDYGYTF. The CDR3 bases are TGTGCCAGCAGACGCCAGGGGGCCTTGGACTATGGCTACACCTTC.